These 18 T cell receptor beta chains came from one sample sequenced in a study of technical replicates of blood from a few donors. This table comes from immunoSEQ multiplex PCR, and its TCRdb copy is limited to in-frame clones, with some not included. The sample includes just over 70,000 clones, 94% of them seen just once. Input material: T cells isolated from PBMCs. These TCRs come from a human donor in good health.

This chain's CDR3 is CASSSLSGANVLTF. CDR3 in DNA: TGTGCCAGTAGTTCCCTCTCTGGGGCCAACGTCCTGACTTTC. The chain employs TRBV19 and TRBJ2-6; D remains ambiguous. There are 14 residues in the CDR3. CDR1 is LNHDA and CDR2 is SQIVND in the germline V gene (reference sequence). Trimming removed 5 bases from V and 0 bases from J, with 5 bases in between.

This sequence joins TRBV2 and TRBJ1-1, with 7 positions matching TRBD1. This CDR3 is built from 13 residues. J was trimmed by 5 bases and V by 6 bases; bases with no gene match: 6. Germline values: CDR1 SNHLY, CDR2 FYNNEI. CDR3 DNA sequence: TGTGCCAGCAGGGATACAGGGGATACTGAAGCTTTCTTT. It translates to CASRDTGDTEAFF.

The J gene is TRBJ1-4, the V gene TRBV7-9; no reliable D call. Trimming pared 5 bases from V and 2 bases from J, leaving 9 bases between. Germline V lookup: CDR1 SEHNR, CDR2 FQNEAQ (reference sequence). This CDR3 contains 14 residues. CDR3 in amino acids: CASSPSATNEKLFF. CDR3 bases: TGTGCCAGCAGCCCGAGTGCGACTAATGAAAAACTGTTTTTT.

This chain joins TRBV7-9 and TRBJ1-2; D gene unclear. The CDR3 has 14 amino acids. Trimming cost V 2 bases and J 4 bases, with 11 bases left between them. Germline V lookup: CDR1 SEHNR, CDR2 FQNEAQ (reference sequence). CDR3: CASSLYEAGYGYTF. The CDR3 DNA sequence: TGTGCCAGCAGCTTATACGAGGCTGGCTATGGCTACACCTTC. Together with reference TRBV7-9 and TRBJ1-2, the CDR3 gives the full variable domain: DTGVSQNPRHKITKRGQNVTFRCDPISEHNRLYWYRQTLGQGPEFLTYFQNEAQLEKSRLLSDRFSAERPKGSFSTLEIQRTEQGDSAMYLCASSLYEAGYGYTFGSGTRLTVV.

This chain connects TRBV23-1 to TRBJ2-2; TRBD1 matches at 10 bases. TRBV23-1 is flagged as an ORF with uncertain function. The CDR3 sequence is 19 residues long. V lost 3 bases and J lost 2; bases outside the gene matches: 12. The CDR3 sequence is CASSQGRTGGRINTGELFF. The DNA for the CDR3 is TGCGCCAGCAGTCAGGGGAGGACAGGGGGGCGGATAAACACCGGGGAGCTGTTTTTT.

The chain is built from TRBV2 and TRBJ1-2; D remains ambiguous. Trimming shortened V by 2 bases and J by 4 bases, and 14 bases separated the two germline ends. Germline V gene lookup returns CDR1 SNHLY and CDR2 FYNNEI. CDR3 length: 15 amino acids. The CDR3 spells CASSETREVGYGYTF. The CDR3, as DNA: TGTGCCAGCAGTGAAACCCGGGAAGTGGGCTATGGCTACACCTTC.

The chain carries TRBV12-5 and TRBJ1-1; 7 bases map to TRBD1. The CDR3 runs 11 residues. Germline V CDR1 and CDR2: LGHNT, FRNRAP. V gave up 6 bases and J gave up 11 bases; unmatched junction bases: 6. CDR3 protein: CASGTGLGAFF. DNA for the CDR3: TGTGCTAGTGGGACAGGGTTGGGGGCTTTCTTT.

J is TRBJ1-1 and V is TRBV9; a weak D match, TRBD1 (5 bases). The V and J ends lost 0 bases and 6 bases respectively, with 21 bases between them. The CDR3 totals 17 residues. Germline CDR1 is SGDLS and CDR2 is YYNGEE. DNA of the CDR3: TGTGCCAGCAGCGTAGATTTACGGGGGTCGGAGAAGCCTGAAGCTTTCTTT. Translating gives CASSVDLRGSEKPEAFF.

The chain employs TRBV5-1 and TRBJ2-7, with D perhaps TRBD2 (6 bases). Trimming removed 0 bases at V and 1 base at J, with 14 bases between. CDR3 size: 16 residues. CDR1 and CDR2 from the germline V gene are SGHRS and YFSETQ. CDR3: CASSLGGRRGSYEQYF. CDR3 in DNA: TGCGCCAGCAGCTTGGGGGGCAGGAGGGGTTCCTACGAGCAGTACTTC.

This sequence joins TRBV11-3 and TRBJ1-1; the D gene is possibly TRBD1 (6 bases). This CDR3 comprises 13 residues. In germline, CDR1 is SGHNT, CDR2 YENEEA. V gave up 3 bases and J gave up 7 bases, with 12 bases separating them. The CDR3: CASSLRTAREAFF. The CDR3 DNA reads TGTGCCAGCAGCTTGAGGACAGCTCGTGAAGCTTTCTTT.

The chain uses TRBV18 and TRBJ1-5; 7 bases match TRBD1. Germline lookup yields CDR1 KGHSH and CDR2 LQKENI. This CDR3 has 16 amino acids. V was pared by 2 bases and J by 0 bases, with 4 bases of the junction left unmatched. The DNA for the CDR3 is TGTGCCAGCTCACCAACGACAGGGTATAGCAATCAGCCCCAGCATTTT. Amino acids: CASSPTTGYSNQPQHF.

The chain employs TRBV30 and TRBJ2-7, with D possibly matching TRBD2 (5 bases). V was shortened by 5 bases and J by 4 bases, with 15 bases between the two germline ends. CDR1 is GTSNPN, CDR2 SVGIG, per germline (reference sequence). The CDR3 contains 13 residues. DNA for the CDR3: TGTGCCTGGCGGACTGCCGGGTTTTACGAGCAGTACTTC. Its protein product is CAWRTAGFYEQYF.

In this sample, this clone turned up once. The chain has TRBV7-8 and TRBJ2-1, with D possibly being TRBD1 (8 bases). The V end lost 6 bases, the J end lost 4 bases, and 19 bases lay between the germline ends. Germline V lookup: CDR1 SGHVS, CDR2 FQNEAQ. The CDR3 has 16 residues. DNA of the CDR3: TGTGCCAGCAGAGGTAGTAACAGGGGGGGGTACAATGAGCAGTTCTTC. Translating gives CASRGSNRGGYNEQFF.

The gene calls are TRBV18 and TRBJ1-4; D might be TRBD1 (5 bases). Germline CDR1 KGHSH, CDR2 LQKENI. This CDR3 contains 17 residues. V lost 2 bases and J lost 0, with 13 bases in between. The CDR3: CASSPIGGGATNEKLFF. The CDR3 DNA follows: TGTGCCAGCTCACCAATTGGGGGAGGCGCAACTAATGAAAAACTGTTTTTT.

This rearrangement joins TRBV4-3 to TRBJ2-2; tentatively, D is TRBD2 (7 bases). Trimming pared 1 base from V and 4 bases from J, leaving 10 bases between. The CDR3 runs 15 residues. Looked up from germline, CDR1 is LGHNA and CDR2 is YSLEER. The CDR3 DNA follows: TGCGCCAGCAGCCAAGGGGGGGGCCTCACCGGGGAGCTGTTTTTT. Translated: CASSQGGGLTGELFF.

The gene calls are TRBV5-1 and TRBJ2-1; TRBD1 matches at 8 bases. V trimming: 4 bases; J trimming: 7 bases; junction bases outside the gene matches: 13. Germline V gene data show CDR1 as SGHRS and CDR2 as YFSETQ. CDR3 length: 16 amino acids. CDR3 nucleotide sequence: TGCGCCAGCAGCCTGGAAACAGGGGGAACTCGGAATGAGCAGTTCTTC. It is translated as CASSLETGGTRNEQFF.

This clone was detected only a few times. This chain joins TRBV19 and TRBJ2-2; 13 bases are a match to TRBD2. V shed 7 bases, J shed 4 bases, and the junction held 3 bases outside the gene matches. The CDR3 contains 15 residues. Germline V CDR1 and CDR2: LNHDA, SQIVND (reference sequence). The DNA of the CDR3 is TGTGCCAGTACCGGACTAGCGGGAGTCACCGGGGAGCTGTTTTTT. Protein sequence: CASTGLAGVTGELFF.

The sample holds one count of this clone. This CDR3 is CASSPGLSSTDTQYF. The CDR3 bases are TGTGCCAGCAGCCCCGGGTTGTCCAGCACAGATACGCAGTATTTT. The chain couples TRBV9 to TRBJ2-3, with D unresolved. In germline, CDR1 is SGDLS, CDR2 YYNGEE. The CDR3 consists of 15 residues. V was clipped by 4 bases and J by 0 bases, with 12 bases between them.